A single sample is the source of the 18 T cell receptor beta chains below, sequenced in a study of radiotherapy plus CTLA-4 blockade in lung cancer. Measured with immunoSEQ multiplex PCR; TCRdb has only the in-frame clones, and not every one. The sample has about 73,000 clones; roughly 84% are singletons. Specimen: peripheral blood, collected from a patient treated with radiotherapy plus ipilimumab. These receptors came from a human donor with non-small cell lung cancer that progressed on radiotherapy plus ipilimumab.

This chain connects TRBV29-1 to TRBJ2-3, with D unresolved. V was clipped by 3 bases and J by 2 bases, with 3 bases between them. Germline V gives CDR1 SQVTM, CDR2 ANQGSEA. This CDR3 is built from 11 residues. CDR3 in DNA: TGCAGCGTTGATCTCACAGATACGCAGTATTTT. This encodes CSVDLTDTQYF.

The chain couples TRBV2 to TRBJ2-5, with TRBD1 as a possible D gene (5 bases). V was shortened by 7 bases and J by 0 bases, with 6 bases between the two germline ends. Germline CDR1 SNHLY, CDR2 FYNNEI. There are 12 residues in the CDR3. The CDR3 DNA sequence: TGTGCCAGCACGGACAACCAAGAGACCCAGTACTTC. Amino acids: CASTDNQETQYF.

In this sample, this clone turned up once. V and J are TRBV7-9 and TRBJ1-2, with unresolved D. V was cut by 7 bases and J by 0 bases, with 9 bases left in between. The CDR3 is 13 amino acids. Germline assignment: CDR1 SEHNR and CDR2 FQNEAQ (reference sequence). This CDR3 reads CASTGTPNYGYTF. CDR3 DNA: TGTGCCAGCACAGGCACCCCTAACTATGGCTACACCTTC. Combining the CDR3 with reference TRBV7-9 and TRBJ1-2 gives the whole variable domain DTGVSQNPRHKITKRGQNVTFRCDPISEHNRLYWYRQTLGQGPEFLTYFQNEAQLEKSRLLSDRFSAERPKGSFSTLEIQRTEQGDSAMYLCASTGTPNYGYTFGSGTRLTVV.

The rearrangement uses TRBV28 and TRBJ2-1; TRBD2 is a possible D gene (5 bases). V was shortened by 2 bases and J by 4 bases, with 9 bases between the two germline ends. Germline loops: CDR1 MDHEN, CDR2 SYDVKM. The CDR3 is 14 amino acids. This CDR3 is CASSLAGLYNEQFF. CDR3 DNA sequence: TGTGCCAGCAGTTTAGCGGGCCTTTACAATGAGCAGTTCTTC.

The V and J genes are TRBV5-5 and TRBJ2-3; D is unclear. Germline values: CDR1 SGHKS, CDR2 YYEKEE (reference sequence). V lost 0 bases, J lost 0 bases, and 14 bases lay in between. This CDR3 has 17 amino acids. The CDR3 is CASSLAVQRSSTDTQYF. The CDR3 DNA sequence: TGTGCCAGCAGCTTGGCGGTCCAACGTTCAAGCACAGATACGCAGTATTTT.

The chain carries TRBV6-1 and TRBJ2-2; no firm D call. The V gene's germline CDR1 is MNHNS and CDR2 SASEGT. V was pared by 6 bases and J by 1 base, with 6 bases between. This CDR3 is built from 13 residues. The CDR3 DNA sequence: TGTGCCAGCAGGCTGAAGAACACCGGGGAGCTGTTTTTT. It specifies CASRLKNTGELFF.

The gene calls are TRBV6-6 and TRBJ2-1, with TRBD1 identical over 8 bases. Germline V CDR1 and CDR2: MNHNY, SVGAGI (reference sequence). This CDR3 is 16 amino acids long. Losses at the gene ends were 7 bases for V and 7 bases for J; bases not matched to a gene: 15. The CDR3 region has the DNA TGTGCCAGCACCAATCGGGGGCAGGGGGCTGGGAATGAGCAGTTCTTC. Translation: CASTNRGQGAGNEQFF.

The chain's CDR3 is CAWSYGTSGNEQYV. CDR3 in DNA: TGTGCCTGGAGCTACGGGACTAGCGGGAACGAGCAGTACGTC. The rearrangement links TRBV30 to TRBJ2-7, with 13 bases lining up with TRBD2. Unmatched junction bases numbered 4, after V lost 3 bases and J lost 5 bases. Germline V lookup: CDR1 GTSNPN, CDR2 SVGIG (reference sequence). CDR3 length equals 14 residues.

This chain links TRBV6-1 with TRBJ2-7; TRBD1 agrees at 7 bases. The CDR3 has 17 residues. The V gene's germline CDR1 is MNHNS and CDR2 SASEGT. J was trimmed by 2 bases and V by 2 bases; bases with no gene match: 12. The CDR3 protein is CASSEYLAGDSTYEQYF. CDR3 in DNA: TGTGCCAGCAGTGAATACCTGGCCGGGGACAGCACCTACGAGCAGTACTTC.

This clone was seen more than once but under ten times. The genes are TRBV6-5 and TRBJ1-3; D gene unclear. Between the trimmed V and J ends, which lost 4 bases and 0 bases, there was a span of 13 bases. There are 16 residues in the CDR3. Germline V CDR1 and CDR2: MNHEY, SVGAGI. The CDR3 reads CASSFQTGSSGNTIYF. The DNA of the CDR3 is TGTGCCAGCAGTTTTCAGACTGGGAGCTCTGGAAACACCATATATTTT.

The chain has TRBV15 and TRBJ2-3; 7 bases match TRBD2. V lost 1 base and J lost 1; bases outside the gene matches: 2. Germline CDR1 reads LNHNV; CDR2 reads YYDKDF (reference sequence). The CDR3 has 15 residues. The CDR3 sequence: CATSRGAGGTDTQYF. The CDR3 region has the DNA TGTGCCACCAGCAGAGGTGCGGGAGGCACAGATACGCAGTATTTT.

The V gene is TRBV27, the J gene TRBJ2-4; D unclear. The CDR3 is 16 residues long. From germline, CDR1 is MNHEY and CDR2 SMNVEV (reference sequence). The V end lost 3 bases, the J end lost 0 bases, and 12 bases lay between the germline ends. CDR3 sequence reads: CASSFSGRSAKNIQYF. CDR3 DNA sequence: TGTGCCAGCAGTTTTTCAGGAAGGTCAGCCAAAAACATTCAGTACTTC.

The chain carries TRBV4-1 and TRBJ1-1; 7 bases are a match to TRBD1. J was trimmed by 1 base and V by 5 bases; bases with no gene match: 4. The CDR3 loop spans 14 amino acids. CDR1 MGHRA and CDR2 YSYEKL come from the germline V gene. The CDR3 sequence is CASSSGQQNTEAFF. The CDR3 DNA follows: TGCGCCAGCAGCTCGGGACAGCAGAACACTGAAGCTTTCTTT.

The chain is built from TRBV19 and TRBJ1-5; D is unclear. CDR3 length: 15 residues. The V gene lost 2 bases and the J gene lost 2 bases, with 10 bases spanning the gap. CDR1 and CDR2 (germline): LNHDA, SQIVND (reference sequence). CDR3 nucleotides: TGTGCCAGTAGTATACTGGGATCGGGCAATCAGCCCCAGCATTTT. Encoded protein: CASSILGSGNQPQHF.

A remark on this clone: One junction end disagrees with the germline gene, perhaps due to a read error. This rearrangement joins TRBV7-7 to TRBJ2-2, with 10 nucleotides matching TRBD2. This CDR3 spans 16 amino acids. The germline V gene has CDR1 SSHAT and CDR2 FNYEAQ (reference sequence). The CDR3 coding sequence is TGTGCTAGCAGCCCAAGAGCGGGAGGGTTGGCCGGGGAGCTGTTTTTT. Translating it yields CASSPRAGGLAGELFF.

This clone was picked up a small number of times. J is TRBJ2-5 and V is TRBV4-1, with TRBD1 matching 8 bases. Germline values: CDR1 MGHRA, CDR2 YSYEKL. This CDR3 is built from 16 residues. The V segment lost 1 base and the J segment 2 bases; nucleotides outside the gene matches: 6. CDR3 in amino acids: CASSQGWTGIQETQYF. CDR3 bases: TGCGCCAGCAGCCAAGGTTGGACAGGGATTCAAGAGACCCAGTACTTC.

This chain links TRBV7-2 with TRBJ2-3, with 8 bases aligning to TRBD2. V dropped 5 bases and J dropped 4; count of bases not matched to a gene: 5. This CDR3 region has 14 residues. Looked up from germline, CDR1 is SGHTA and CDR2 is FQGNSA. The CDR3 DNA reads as TGTGCCAGCAGCCCCGGGGGGGTCTCAGATACGCAGTATTTT. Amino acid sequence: CASSPGGVSDTQYF.

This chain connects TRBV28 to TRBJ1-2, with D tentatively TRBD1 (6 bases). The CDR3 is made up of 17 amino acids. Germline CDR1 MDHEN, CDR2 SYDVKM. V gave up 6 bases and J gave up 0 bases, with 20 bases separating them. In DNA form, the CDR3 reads TGTGCCAGCAGCCTAGGGGGGTCGGCGGCAGCTAACTATGGCTACACCTTC. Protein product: CASSLGGSAAANYGYTF.